This entry features one T cell receptor beta chain sequence. The antigen is not known. The data were obtained in a study of cytomegalovirus exposure and HLA in healthy donors. Germline V gene sequence: CDR1 LGHNA, CDR2 YNFKEQ. V was trimmed by 0 bases and J by 8 bases, leaving 13 bases between them. The CDR3 has 14 residues. Study results and limitations: TCR beta chain V- and J-gene trimming was linked, in a later analysis, to a missense variant in DCLRE1C.

With 60 Vbeta and 13 Jbeta primers, the PCR was carried out. Assay: immunoSEQ multiplex PCR; the TCRdb copy retains only in-frame clones and omits some. The table includes 200,000 to 250,000 clones, 77% detected once. This clonotype was obtained from a woman in her fifties or sixties in good health and CMV-seropositive. The material sequenced was PBMCs. V gene TRBV4-2 combines with J gene TRBJ1-1; weak D call: TRBD1 (6 bases). CDR3 sequence: CASSQDSGRGEAFF. DNA of the CDR3: TGTGCCAGCAGCCAAGATTCGGGTAGGGGGGAAGCTTTCTTT.